A single sample is the source of the 3 T cell receptor beta chains below, sequenced in a study of blood T cell dynamics during melanoma immunotherapy (dated by TCRdb to the early 2020s). Library generation was performed with the immunoSEQ multiplex PCR assay. This immuneACCESS table, as held by TCRdb, lists in-frame sequences with V and J called but not all clones. Of the missing ones, under half trace to an unresolved V gene in checked studies; the others have no known cause. This sample lists about 12,000 clones; around 90% were detected once. The ten top clones hold 0.15% to 0.2% of the sample. The time point label, read with the paper, signifies: week 3, after first cycle of checkpoint inhibitor. Sequencing used effector memory CD8+ T cells from blood, obtained from a patient treated with checkpoint blockade. The source of these receptors is a human donor with melanoma.

This clone has just a few counts. This chain uses TRBV7-9 with TRBJ1-4; D is uncertain. Germline CDR1 SEHNR, CDR2 FQNEAQ (reference sequence). The CDR3 covers 12 residues. V gave up 0 bases and J gave up 8 bases, with 4 bases separating them. CDR3 coding DNA: TGTGCCAGCAGCTTAGCGGAGGAAAAACTGTTTTTT. It codes for CASSLAEEKLFF.

The chain recombines TRBV2 with TRBJ1-2; D not certain. V lost 3 bases and J lost 0, with 8 bases in between. Germline V CDR1 and CDR2: SNHLY, FYNNEI. The CDR3 has 14 amino acids. This CDR3 reads CASSDGDTNYGYTF. In DNA, the CDR3 is TGTGCCAGCAGTGACGGCGACACTAACTATGGCTACACCTTC.

The chain employs TRBV9 and TRBJ2-7; the D is unclear. The CDR3 has 14 residues. Germline V gives CDR1 SGDLS, CDR2 YYNGEE. Trimming stripped 0 bases from V and 6 bases from J, with 13 bases between. The CDR3 nucleotides read TGTGCCAGCAGCGTAGCGAACTCGGGCCTCGAGCAGTACTTC. Amino acid sequence: CASSVANSGLEQYF.